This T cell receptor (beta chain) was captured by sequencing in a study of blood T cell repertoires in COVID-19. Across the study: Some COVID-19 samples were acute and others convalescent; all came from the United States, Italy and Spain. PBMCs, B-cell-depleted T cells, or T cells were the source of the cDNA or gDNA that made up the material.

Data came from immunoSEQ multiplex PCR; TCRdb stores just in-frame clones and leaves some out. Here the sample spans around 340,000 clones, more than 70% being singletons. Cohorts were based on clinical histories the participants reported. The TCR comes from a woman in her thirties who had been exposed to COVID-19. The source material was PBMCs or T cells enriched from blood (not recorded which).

The CDR3 loop is CASSLLPTHKPYEQYF. Here the CDR3 DNA reads TGTGCCAGCTCCTTATTACCGACTCATAAACCATACGAGCAGTACTTC. The V call is TRBV18, the J call TRBJ2-7; D unclear. The CDR3 consists of 16 residues. Trimming cost V 6 bases and J 4 bases, with 22 bases left between them. Germline CDR1 KGHSH, CDR2 LQKENI.